A selection of T cell receptor beta chains follows, all from one sample in a study of blood T cell repertoires in COVID-19. Produced via immunoSEQ multiplex PCR; TCRdb's table is partial and in-frame only. The repertoire holds about 310,000 clones, with around 87% as singletons. Sample: peripheral blood. These receptors all come from a man aged 45 to 65 with active or convalescent COVID-19. The CDR3 runs from the conserved cysteine through the conserved F or W. A D gene is named only where the DNA matches it firmly. For some rows the clone size is stated as once, few or many, or as a class when expanded; others skip it.

>NA|TRBJ2-7|NA|TRBV7-9
CASSLGQGFYEQYF
TGTGCCAGCAGCTTAGGGCAGGGCTTCTACGAGCAGTACTTC
>NA|TRBJ2-7|TRBD1|TRBV9
CASSVATTGVGQQYF
TGTGCCAGCAGCGTAGCTACGACAGGGGTAGGTCAGCAGTACTTC
>NA|TRBJ2-1|NA|TRBV27
CASSLWSGDTFSYNEQFF
TGTGCCAGCAGTTTATGGTCAGGGGACACTTTCTCCTACAATGAGCAGTTCTTC
>NA|TRBJ2-1|TRBD2|TRBV5-1
CASSAITSGRANEQFF
TGCGCCAGCAGCGCCATAACTAGCGGGAGGGCGAATGAGCAGTTCTTC
>NA|TRBJ2-3|NA|TRBV28
CASTLNTDTQYF
TGTGCCAGCACCCTTAACACAGATACGCAGTATTTT
>NA|TRBJ1-1|NA|TRBV28
CASSSAASRGEAFF
TGTGCCAGCAGCTCCGCCGCGAGTCGCGGCGAAGCTTTCTTT
>NA|TRBJ1-2|NA|TRBV4-3
CASSQGASNTGYGYTF
TGCGCCAGCAGCCAGGGGGCCTCTAATACAGGCTATGGCTACACCTTC
>NA|TRBJ1-4|NA|TRBV12-3/TRBV12-4
CASSLNQNEKLFF
TGTGCCAGCAGTTTAAATCAAAATGAAAAACTGTTTTTT
>NA|TRBJ2-7|TRBD2|TRBV28
CASSPQPGLAVYEQYF
TGTGCCAGCAGCCCACAGCCGGGACTAGCGGTCTACGAGCAGTACTTC
>NA|TRBJ2-2|TRBD1|TRBV18
CASSHTDRGLTGELFF
TGTGCCAGCTCACACACTGACAGGGGGCTCACCGGGGAGCTGTTTTTT
>NA|TRBJ1-5|TRBD1|TRBV10-3
CATGGAGGSQPQHF
TGTGCCACCGGGGGGGCAGGGGGAAGTCAGCCCCAGCATTTT
>NA|TRBJ2-7|NA|TRBV5-1
CASSLGQTETEQYF
TGCGCCAGCAGCCTCGGACAGACTGAGACAGAGCAGTACTTC
>few|TRBJ1-1|NA|TRBV29-1
CSVDSGRRTEAFF
TGCAGCGTTGACTCGGGTCGGCGCACTGAAGCTTTCTTT
>once|TRBJ2-3|NA|TRBV12-3/TRBV12-4
CASSNFHTDTQYF
TGTGCCAGCAGCAACTTTCACACAGATACGCAGTATTTT
>NA|TRBJ2-7|NA|TRBV7-2
CASSLAARAFSDEQYF
TGTGCCAGCAGCTTAGCTGCCAGGGCGTTTTCTGACGAGCAGTACTTC
>NA|TRBJ1-5|NA|TRBV7-9
CASSLGGGDNQPQHF
TGTGCCAGCAGCTTAGGAGGCGGTGACAATCAGCCCCAGCATTTT
>NA|TRBJ2-1|TRBD2|TRBV5-1
CASSLGLAGINEQFF
TGCGCCAGCAGCTTGGGTCTAGCGGGAATCAATGAGCAGTTCTTC
>NA|TRBJ1-5|NA|TRBV7-9
CASSGGGDGNQPQHF
TGTGCCAGCAGTGGAGGGGGGGACGGCAATCAGCCCCAGCATTTT
>once|TRBJ1-4|NA|TRBV18
CASSPIEAREKLFF
TGTGCCAGCTCACCAATCGAGGCGCGAGAAAAACTGTTTTTT
>NA|TRBJ1-5|NA|TRBV5-1
CASSLVQGGQPQHF
TGCGCCAGCAGCTTGGTCCAGGGAGGTCAGCCCCAGCATTTT
>NA|TRBJ2-1|TRBD1|TRBV15
CATSRDMGQGNNEQFF
TGTGCCACCAGCAGAGATATGGGACAGGGAAACAATGAGCAGTTCTTC
>NA|TRBJ2-1|NA|TRBV20-1
CSASALTGSSYNEQFF
TGCAGTGCTAGTGCACTGACTGGCAGCTCCTACAATGAGCAGTTCTTC
>NA|TRBJ2-6|NA|TRBV7-3
CASSMGGSGANVLTF
TGTGCCAGCAGCATGGGGGGCTCTGGGGCCAACGTCCTGACTTTC
>NA|TRBJ2-1|NA|TRBV6-5
CASGNRQSYNEQFF
TGTGCCAGCGGGAATAGACAGAGCTACAATGAGCAGTTCTTC
>NA|TRBJ2-7|TRBD1|TRBV5-4
CASSPGNRGLGEQYF
TGTGCCAGCAGCCCGGGTAACAGGGGCCTCGGGGAGCAGTACTTC
>NA|TRBJ1-5|TRBD1|TRBV27
CASSFQGAGNQPQHF
TGTGCCAGCAGTTTTCAGGGGGCAGGCAATCAGCCCCAGCATTTT
>few|TRBJ1-5|NA|TRBV3-1/TRBV3-2
CASSQGSGVNQPQHF
TGTGCCAGCAGCCAAGGGTCAGGGGTGAATCAGCCCCAGCATTTT
>NA|TRBJ1-2|NA|TRBV5-5
CASSLGQDFYGYTF
TGTGCCAGCAGCTTGGGACAGGACTTCTATGGCTACACCTTC
>NA|TRBJ2-5|TRBD2|TRBV2
CASSGLAGEQETQYF
TGTGCCAGCAGTGGACTAGCGGGGGAACAAGAGACCCAGTACTTC
>NA|TRBJ2-7|TRBD1|TRBV29-1
CSVVRGGHEQYF
TGCAGCGTTGTGAGAGGGGGCCACGAGCAGTACTTC